The 17 T cell receptor beta chains in this list originate from one sample, sequenced in a study of Ad26.COV2.S vaccination and SARS-CoV-2 variants. Using immunoSEQ multiplex PCR, the repertoire was profiled, and TCRdb retains in-frame clones only, with some absent. Of roughly 380,000 clones listed, around 90% are singletons. Sequenced here: peripheral blood, sampled after recovery from COVID-19. These receptor sequences come from a human donor who had recovered from COVID-19.

The CDR3 sequence: CASSLDRSGPQHF. The DNA for the CDR3 is TGTGCCAGCAGCTTGGACAGGTCAGGGCCCCAGCATTTT. The rearrangement uses TRBV5-5 and TRBJ1-5, with D possibly matching TRBD1 (5 bases). This CDR3 region has 13 residues. The V gene's germline CDR1 is SGHKS and CDR2 YYEKEE (reference sequence). Trimming took off 0 bases at V and 9 bases at J, with 10 bases between the two ends.

The genes are TRBV2 and TRBJ1-6; TRBD1 might be the D (5 bases). Germline lookup yields CDR1 SNHLY and CDR2 FYNNEI. The CDR3 contains 16 residues. V was shortened by 6 bases and J by 0 bases, with 12 bases between the two germline ends. The CDR3 region is CASSADTSSYNSPLHF. In DNA form, the CDR3 reads TGTGCCAGCAGCGCGGACACGAGCTCCTATAATTCACCCCTCCACTTT.

The gene calls are TRBV5-5 and TRBJ1-5; tentative D call: TRBD1 (6 bases). CDR1 SGHKS and CDR2 YYEKEE come from the germline V gene (reference sequence). V was pared by 4 bases and J by 0 bases, with 17 bases between. This CDR3 comprises 17 residues. The CDR3, as DNA: TGTGCCAGCAGCGCCGGAGTACAGGGAGGTAGCAATCAGCCCCAGCATTTT. Translating gives CASSAGVQGGSNQPQHF.

CDR3 sequence: CASSQDSAGGTGELFF. CDR3 sequence (DNA): TGCGCCAGCAGCCAAGATTCAGCGGGGGGCACCGGGGAGCTGTTTTTT. V gene TRBV4-1 combines with J gene TRBJ2-2; 9 bases fit TRBD2. V lost 0 bases, J lost 4 bases, and 3 bases stayed unmatched. CDR1 and CDR2 from the germline V gene are MGHRA and YSYEKL. The CDR3 is 16 residues long.

V gene TRBV21-1 combines with J gene TRBJ2-7; TRBD2, the table's D call, lacks a check against the DNA. TRBV21-1 represents a pseudogene. This CDR3 contains 12 residues. This CDR3 is CAFGRSHYEQYF. The CDR3 region has the DNA TGTGCCTTCGGGAGGTCCCACTACGAGCAGTACTTC.

The chain uses TRBV5-4 and TRBJ2-1, with D possibly matching TRBD1 (6 bases). The CDR3 length is 15 residues. The germline V and J ends were trimmed by 4 bases and 1 base, with 12 bases remaining between them. Germline CDR1 SGHNT, CDR2 YYREEE (reference sequence). The CDR3 loop is CASSPRGNSYNEQFF. DNA of the CDR3: TGTGCCAGCAGCCCGAGGGGGAATTCCTACAATGAGCAGTTCTTC.

A few counts support this clone. The V and J genes are TRBV6-6 and TRBJ1-5; a possible D gene is TRBD1 (6 bases). This CDR3 has 15 amino acids. The germline gives CDR1 MNHNY, CDR2 SVGAGI (reference sequence). Trimming stripped 7 bases from V and 0 bases from J, with 13 bases between. CDR3 in DNA: TGTGCCAGCACCCCGAGGACAGTTAGCAATCAGCCCCAGCATTTT. It codes for CASTPRTVSNQPQHF.

The rearrangement uses TRBV7-9 and TRBJ1-2, with a tentative D call TRBD1 (5 bases). The CDR3 extends over 14 amino acids. Per germline, CDR1 SEHNR and CDR2 FQNEAQ (reference sequence). Trimming left V 5 bases short and J 6 bases short, with 16 bases between. DNA of the CDR3: TGTGCCAGCAGCCCACCCGGGGACGTGGATGGCTACACCTTC. Translated: CASSPPGDVDGYTF.

This rearrangement joins TRBV6-5 to TRBJ2-1; 9 bases map to TRBD2. There are 15 residues in the CDR3. Germline V gene lookup returns CDR1 MNHEY and CDR2 SVGAGI. With 4 bases clipped from V and 4 bases from J, the junction kept 5 bases outside the gene matches. The CDR3 DNA is TGTGCCAGCAGTTCTGTAGCGGGGGTTTACAATGAGCAGTTCTTC. It translates to CASSSVAGVYNEQFF.

The gene calls are TRBV19 and TRBJ2-5, with D perhaps TRBD1 (6 bases). The V end was cut by 3 bases, the J end by 2 bases, with 10 bases between. CDR3 length: 14 amino acids. The germline V gene has CDR1 LNHDA and CDR2 SQIVND (reference sequence). CDR3 nucleotides: TGTGCCAGTAGTATGCGCAGGGGACAAGAGACCCAGTACTTC. This translates into CASSMRRGQETQYF.

The chain recombines TRBV18 with TRBJ1-6; D remains ambiguous. Germline lookup yields CDR1 KGHSH and CDR2 LQKENI. The CDR3 is made up of 12 amino acids. Trimming took off 4 bases at V and 8 bases at J, with 6 bases between the two ends. The CDR3 region has the DNA TGTGCCAGCTCACGAAGAGATTCACCCCTCCACTTT. Its protein product is CASSRRDSPLHF. The whole variable domain, filled in from reference TRBV18 and TRBJ1-6, reads NAGVMQNPRHLVRRRGQEARLRCSPMKGHSHVYWYRQLPEEGLKFMVYLQKENIIDESGMPKERFSAEFPKEGPSILRIQQVVRGDSAAYFCASSRRDSPLHFGNGTRLTVT.

This clone was seen only a few times. The V gene is TRBV20-1, the J gene TRBJ2-5; D might be TRBD1 or TRBD2, each matching 5 bases. Per germline, CDR1 DFQATT and CDR2 SNEGSKA (reference sequence). With 3 bases removed from V and 0 bases from J, the gap between germline ends came to 8 bases. The CDR3 totals 13 residues. The CDR3 spells CSASWGNQETQYF. The CDR3, as DNA: TGCAGTGCTAGTTGGGGGAACCAAGAGACCCAGTACTTC.

This clone was counted once. The chain employs TRBV3-1 (or the pseudogene TRBV3-2) and TRBJ1-2; D is ambiguous. This CDR3 is 12 amino acids long. CDR1 and CDR2 (germline): LGHDT, YNNKEL (reference sequence). Deletions cut 1 base from V and 8 bases from J, with 8 bases between. As DNA, the CDR3 is TGTGCCAGCAGCCAAGGAGTGCGAGGCTACACCTTC. This translates into CASSQGVRGYTF.

The V gene is TRBV2, the J gene TRBJ2-2; no reliable D call. V lost 4 bases to trimming and J lost 1 base, with 16 bases between them. The germline V gene has CDR1 SNHLY and CDR2 FYNNEI. CDR3 length: 17 amino acids. CDR3 nucleotides: TGTGCCAGCAGTGGAGACCTTGCTACAGTGAACACCGGGGAGCTGTTTTTT. Translating it yields CASSGDLATVNTGELFF. Based on the CDR3 plus reference TRBV2 and TRBJ2-2, the full variable domain is EPEVTQTPSHQVTQMGQEVILRCVPISNHLYFYWYRQILGQKVEFLVSFYNNEISEKSEIFDDQFSVERPDGSNFTLKIRSTKLEDSAMYFCASSGDLATVNTGELFFGEGSRLTVL.

This clone appeared once. J is TRBJ1-6 and V is TRBV21-1; the table assigns TRBD1, which was not confirmed against the DNA. TRBV21-1 is a pseudogene locus. This CDR3 contains 18 residues. CDR3 bases: TGTGCCAGCAGCCAACACGGACTTGGACAGGGGAAGAATTCACCCCTCCACTTT. It is translated as CASSQHGLGQGKNSPLHF.

The gene calls are TRBV5-1 and TRBJ2-5; D possibly corresponds to TRBD1 (6 bases). Germline loops: CDR1 SGHRS, CDR2 YFSETQ. The CDR3 consists of 15 residues. Trimming shortened V by 2 bases and J by 2 bases, and 13 bases separated the two germline ends. This CDR3 reads CASSFGTQTQETQYF. The DNA of the CDR3 is TGCGCCAGCAGCTTTGGGACACAAACTCAAGAGACCCAGTACTTC.

The V and J genes are TRBV11-3 and TRBJ2-1; 9 bases align to TRBD1. There are 16 residues in the CDR3. CDR1 and CDR2 (germline): SGHNT, YENEEA. Unmatched junction bases numbered 8, after V lost 1 base and J lost 7 bases. CDR3 in amino acids: CASSLGSGQGRNEQFF. The CDR3 DNA reads as TGTGCCAGCAGCTTAGGGTCGGGACAGGGTCGAAATGAGCAGTTCTTC.